Presented here are 25 T cell receptor beta chains from one specimen sequenced in a study of shared clonotypes between healthy human individuals. Produced via immunoSEQ multiplex PCR; TCRdb's table is partial and in-frame only. The sample has 2 million to 2.5 million clones; more than 85% are singletons. The sequencing sample was made of naive CD4+ T cells from PBMCs. Regarding subset: CD45RA+ positively selected. The receptor set was obtained from a man aged 18 to 30 in good health. Some clones in this sample may be carry-over from other donors' samples.

The chain combines TRBV5-6 with TRBJ2-3, with D maybe TRBD1 (5 bases). From germline, CDR1 is SGHDT and CDR2 YYEEEE. V was shortened by 4 bases and J by 4 bases, with 16 bases between the two germline ends. There are 15 residues in the CDR3. This CDR3 reads CASSRLGRAADTQYF. CDR3 DNA sequence: TGTGCCAGCAGCCGCCTAGGCAGGGCCGCAGATACGCAGTATTTT.

V is TRBV5-4 and J is TRBJ2-7, with no clear D. V was trimmed by 2 bases and J by 2 bases, leaving 8 bases between them. The germline gives CDR1 SGHNT, CDR2 YYREEE (reference sequence). This CDR3 contains 13 residues. The CDR3 nucleotides are TGTGCCAGCAGCTTATCAACGCCCTACGAGCAGTACTTC. Amino acid sequence: CASSLSTPYEQYF.

This clone was seen more than once but under ten times. V and J are TRBV2 and TRBJ1-3; no clear D. Looked up from germline, CDR1 is SNHLY and CDR2 is FYNNEI. Trimming stripped 7 bases from V and 0 bases from J, with 13 bases between. The CDR3 sequence is 15 residues long. The CDR3 here is CASKEDMSSGNTIYF. The CDR3 DNA reads as TGTGCCAGCAAAGAAGACATGAGCTCTGGAAACACCATATATTTT.

V and J are TRBV19 and TRBJ2-5; TRBD2 matches 8 bases. This CDR3 is built from 15 residues. The germline V gene encodes CDR1 LNHDA and CDR2 SQIVND (reference sequence). The trim removed 3 bases at V and 2 bases at J, leaving 5 bases unmatched. Here the CDR3 DNA reads TGTGCCAGTAGTATCGCCGGGACTAGGCAAGAGACCCAGTACTTC. Its protein product is CASSIAGTRQETQYF.

This chain connects TRBV28 to TRBJ2-2; weak D call: TRBD2 (6 bases). CDR3 size: 14 residues. Germline CDR1 and CDR2: MDHEN and SYDVKM. Trimming stripped 3 bases from V and 4 bases from J, with 9 bases between. This chain's CDR3 is CASSLGRSTGELFF. CDR3 bases: TGTGCCAGCAGTTTGGGGAGGAGCACCGGGGAGCTGTTTTTT.

About this clone itself: This specimen includes other DNA sequences encoding the same CDR3. The gene calls are TRBV18 and TRBJ1-5; 10 positions match TRBD1. Germline V CDR1 and CDR2: KGHSH, LQKENI. The CDR3 is 15 residues long. V dropped 3 bases and J dropped 6; count of bases not matched to a gene: 5. The CDR3 reads CASSPPGTGAQPQHF. CDR3 DNA: TGTGCCAGCTCACCTCCCGGGACAGGGGCTCAGCCCCAGCATTTT. The complete variable domain, with remaining parts taken from reference TRBV18 and TRBJ1-5, reads NAGVMQNPRHLVRRRGQEARLRCSPMKGHSHVYWYRQLPEEGLKFMVYLQKENIIDESGMPKERFSAEFPKEGPSILRIQQVVRGDSAAYFCASSPPGTGAQPQHFGDGTRLSIL.

This clone was picked up a small number of times. The V gene is TRBV6-5, the J gene TRBJ1-5; D unresolved. The CDR3 covers 13 residues. The germline gives CDR1 MNHEY, CDR2 SVGAGI. V gave up 8 bases and J gave up 5 bases, with 13 bases separating them. CDR3 region: CASSGWRDQPQHF. CDR3 nucleotide sequence: TGTGCCAGCTCGGGTTGGCGAGATCAGCCCCAGCATTTT.

The V and J genes are TRBV5-1 and TRBJ2-3, with 12 bases fitting TRBD2. Trimming cost V 3 bases and J 5 bases; bases outside gene matches: 10. This CDR3 has 17 amino acids. Germline assignment: CDR1 SGHRS and CDR2 YFSETQ. The CDR3: CASSSPGLAGRGDTQYF. The CDR3 region has the DNA TGCGCCAGCAGCTCCCCTGGACTAGCGGGACGGGGAGATACGCAGTATTTT.

The chain uses TRBV5-4 and TRBJ2-7; 8 bases line up with TRBD1. Trimming removed 3 bases from V and 4 bases from J; junction bases left unmatched: 12. Germline-derived CDR1 and CDR2 are SGHNT and YYREEE (reference sequence). The CDR3 length is 16 residues. CDR3 bases: TGTGCCAGCAGCTCAAACCTCGACAGGGGCATGTACGAGCAGTACTTC. Residues: CASSSNLDRGMYEQYF.

This chain connects TRBV4-2 to TRBJ2-7; tentative D call: TRBD2 (6 bases). Trimming removed 6 bases at V and 1 base at J, with 13 bases between. CDR1 and CDR2 from the germline V gene are LGHNA and YNFKEQ. This CDR3 comprises 14 residues. CDR3 region: CASSHVGGSYEQYF. DNA for the CDR3: TGTGCCAGCAGTCACGTCGGAGGGTCCTACGAGCAGTACTTC.

The genes are TRBV11-2 and TRBJ2-1, with D hard to call. Germline-derived CDR1 and CDR2 are SGHAT and FQNNGV. The V and J ends lost 5 bases and 12 bases respectively, with 11 bases between them. The CDR3 has 11 amino acids. CDR3 sequence reads: CASSPQLGQFF. In nucleotides, the CDR3 is TGTGCCAGCAGCCCTCAGCTAGGGCAGTTCTTC.

The CDR3 sequence is CASSMPGGISYNEQFF. The CDR3 coding sequence is TGTGCCAGTAGTATGCCTGGGGGCATCTCCTACAATGAGCAGTTCTTC. The V call is TRBV19, the J call TRBJ2-1; tentative D call: TRBD1 (6 bases). Germline V CDR1 and CDR2: LNHDA, SQIVND (reference sequence). The CDR3 has 16 residues. The V and J ends lost 3 bases and 0 bases respectively, with 12 bases between them. The full variable domain, rest sourced from reference TRBV19 and TRBJ2-1, is DGGITQSPKYLFRKEGQNVTLSCEQNLNHDAMYWYRQDPGQGLRLIYYSQIVNDFQKGDIAEGYSVSREKKESFPLTVTSAQKNPTAFYLCASSMPGGISYNEQFFGPGTRLTVL.

The chain employs TRBV19 and TRBJ1-1; TRBD1 might be the D (5 bases). The ends were cut back, 1 base at V and 10 bases at J, with 13 bases in the middle. Germline lookup yields CDR1 LNHDA and CDR2 SQIVND (reference sequence). This CDR3 has 13 residues. In DNA form, the CDR3 reads TGTGCCAGTAGTATAGTCGAGGGGCAGGGAGCTTTCTTT. This encodes CASSIVEGQGAFF.

This clone showed up just a few times. The V and J genes are TRBV9 and TRBJ1-3, with a possible D match to TRBD1 (5 bases). Trimming shortened V by 1 base and J by 0 bases, and 11 bases separated the two germline ends. The CDR3 loop spans 16 amino acids. The germline CDR1 and CDR2 sequences are SGDLS and YYNGEE. CDR3 sequence (DNA): TGTGCCAGCAGCGTACGGGGCTCGAGCTCTGGAAACACCATATATTTT. Its protein is CASSVRGSSSGNTIYF.

The chain links TRBV19 to TRBJ2-7; TRBD1 might be the D (7 bases). Germline assignment: CDR1 LNHDA and CDR2 SQIVND (reference sequence). Deletions cut 1 base from V and 6 bases from J, with 19 bases between. The CDR3 covers 16 residues. CDR3: CASSIGATGEVGEQYF. The DNA for the CDR3 is TGTGCCAGTAGTATAGGGGCTACAGGGGAGGTCGGCGAGCAGTACTTC.

V usage is TRBV7-8 and J usage is TRBJ1-1; D is ambiguous. V lost 3 bases, J lost 3 bases, and 8 bases lay in between. The CDR3 consists of 13 residues. CDR1 SGHVS and CDR2 FQNEAQ come from the germline V gene. The CDR3 coding sequence is TGTGCCAGCAGCTTTTTAGCGGACACTGAAGCTTTCTTT. Translating gives CASSFLADTEAFF.

CDR3 sequence: CASSLVSTASTDTQYF. The CDR3, as DNA: TGTGCCAGCAGCTTAGTATCAACAGCTAGCACAGATACGCAGTATTTT. This chain joins TRBV7-2 and TRBJ2-3; D is ambiguous. The CDR3 is 16 residues long. Germline V gene data show CDR1 as SGHTA and CDR2 as FQGNSA. V was clipped by 1 base and J by 0 bases, with 11 bases between them.

The V gene is TRBV6-1, the J gene TRBJ2-7; TRBD1 agrees at 7 bases. From germline, CDR1 is MNHNS and CDR2 SASEGT. This CDR3 spans 13 amino acids. Trimming cost V 4 bases and J 6 bases; bases outside gene matches: 6. The CDR3 DNA is TGTGCCAGCAGTGTAGACAGGGAAGGCGAGCAGTACTTC. Protein product: CASSVDREGEQYF.

This rearrangement joins TRBV6-1 to TRBJ2-1; TRBD1 agrees at 8 bases. Germline V gene sequence: CDR1 MNHNS, CDR2 SASEGT. Trimming removed 4 bases from V and 0 bases from J; junction bases left unmatched: 5. CDR3 length: 16 residues. In DNA form, the CDR3 reads TGTGCCAGCAGTGGGGGGACAGGAAGCTCCTACAATGAGCAGTTCTTC. The encoded protein is CASSGGTGSSYNEQFF.

CDR3 bases: TGTGCCAGCTCGATCGGGAGTAATGAAAAACTGTTTTTT. Its protein is CASSIGSNEKLFF. The chain employs TRBV18 and TRBJ1-4; no definite D call. The germline V and J ends were trimmed by 6 bases and 4 bases, with 9 bases remaining between them. CDR3 length equals 13 residues. Per germline, CDR1 KGHSH and CDR2 LQKENI.

The chain recombines TRBV5-6 with TRBJ1-6; D is ambiguous. CDR3 length: 15 amino acids. Germline V CDR1 and CDR2: SGHDT, YYEEEE. V dropped 2 bases and J dropped 7 bases, with 13 bases sitting between them. Here the CDR3 DNA reads TGTGCCAGCAGCTTAAGGCCGGGCAGCAATTCACCCCTCCACTTT. This encodes CASSLRPGSNSPLHF. The full variable domain, its missing parts supplied by reference TRBV5-6 and TRBJ1-6, is DAGVTQSPTHLIKTRGQQVTLRCSPKSGHDTVSWYQQALGQGPQFIFQYYEEEERQRGNFPDRFSGHQFPNYSSELNVNALLLGDSALYLCASSLRPGSNSPLHFGNGTRLTVT.

The chain employs TRBV19 and TRBJ1-5; no firm D call. CDR3 length equals 15 residues. V lost 8 bases, J lost 5 bases, and 19 bases lay in between. Germline CDR1 reads LNHDA; CDR2 reads SQIVND (reference sequence). CDR3 DNA sequence: TGTGCCAGTCATTCCGGGCTAAGATTGGATCAGCCCCAGCATTTT. Protein sequence: CASHSGLRLDQPQHF.

The chain employs TRBV19 and TRBJ2-7, with 7 bases matching TRBD1. After removal of 6 bases from V and 4 bases from J, the junction contained 9 bases not matched to a gene. Germline-derived CDR1 and CDR2 are LNHDA and SQIVND (reference sequence). The CDR3 runs to 14 residues. The CDR3 reads CASSTTGSGYEQYF. The CDR3 region has the DNA TGTGCCAGTAGCACGACAGGGTCTGGGTACGAGCAGTACTTC.

Here the CDR3 DNA reads TGTGCCAGTAGTTCGACAGGGACCGCCAATCAGCCCCAGCATTTT. Amino acid sequence: CASSSTGTANQPQHF. The chain has TRBV19 and TRBJ1-5; 7 bases fit TRBD1. The J segment lost 3 bases and the V segment lost 5 bases, leaving 7 bases of the junction unmatched. Germline V gives CDR1 LNHDA, CDR2 SQIVND (reference sequence). The CDR3 runs 15 residues.

This rearrangement joins TRBV6-5 to TRBJ2-5, with TRBD2 as a possible D gene (5 bases). V was cut by 0 bases and J by 0 bases, with 5 bases left in between. Germline-derived CDR1 and CDR2 are MNHEY and SVGAGI. This CDR3 contains 14 residues. DNA of the CDR3: TGTGCCAGCAGTTACTCGACTAACCAAGAGACCCAGTACTTC. Protein sequence: CASSYSTNQETQYF.